Each of the 20 T cell receptor beta chains below was sequenced from the same sample in a study of PD-1 blockade in classical Hodgkin lymphoma. Time point given: cycle 4 day 1 (C4D1), after 5 to 7 weeks of nivolumab. Exposure to brentuximab vedotin varied, and each patient had relapsed following autologous stem cell transplantation. Produced via immunoSEQ multiplex PCR; TCRdb's table is partial and in-frame only. The sample shows tens of thousands of clones, approximately 90% of them seen only once. This specimen consisted of peripheral blood mononuclear cells (PBMCs), obtained before the fourth cycle of nivolumab. The origin of the receptors is a human donor with classical Hodgkin lymphoma.

The gene calls are TRBV5-1 and TRBJ2-7; D is perhaps TRBD2 (5 bases). V was cut by 0 bases and J by 3 bases, with 7 bases left in between. CDR3 length: 13 residues. Germline V gene lookup returns CDR1 SGHRS and CDR2 YFSETQ. In DNA, the CDR3 is TGCGCCAGCAGCTTGGAGGACTTCTACGAGCAGTACTTC. Amino acids: CASSLEDFYEQYF.

The chain employs TRBV5-1 and TRBJ2-7; weak D call: TRBD2 (5 bases). The germline gives CDR1 SGHRS, CDR2 YFSETQ. Trimming stripped 7 bases from V and 6 bases from J, with 23 bases between. CDR3 size: 15 residues. CDR3 loop: CASQPTGEPVGEQYF. In DNA, the CDR3 is TGCGCCAGCCAGCCGACCGGGGAGCCCGTCGGCGAGCAGTACTTC. Drawing the rest from reference TRBV5-1 and TRBJ2-7, the complete variable domain is KAGVTQTPRYLIKTRGQQVTLSCSPISGHRSVSWYQQTPGQGLQFLFEYFSETQRNKGNFPGRFSGRQFSNSRSEMNVSTLELGDSALYLCASQPTGEPVGEQYFGPGTRLTVT.

This chain joins TRBV10-3 and TRBJ2-1; the D is unclear. Per germline, CDR1 ENHRY and CDR2 SYGVKD. This CDR3 contains 13 residues. V was pared by 4 bases and J by 6 bases, with 10 bases between. CDR3 region: CAISGASVNEQFF. The CDR3 DNA sequence: TGTGCCATCAGTGGGGCCAGCGTCAATGAGCAGTTCTTC.

This clone was detected only once. This chain uses TRBV6-5 with TRBJ1-1; 7 positions match TRBD1. This CDR3 is built from 13 residues. Germline V CDR1 and CDR2: MNHEY, SVGAGI. V gave up 6 bases and J gave up 7 bases; unmatched junction bases: 8. CDR3 region: CASRLGTALEAFF. CDR3 nucleotide sequence: TGTGCCAGCAGACTTGGGACAGCCCTTGAAGCTTTCTTT.

On this clone itself: Other DNA sequences in this sample translate to the same CDR3. The chain links TRBV5-1 to TRBJ1-1; D call uncertain. V was trimmed by 0 bases and J by 0 bases, leaving 6 bases between them. The germline CDR1 and CDR2 sequences are SGHRS and YFSETQ. The CDR3 spans 14 residues. CDR3 residues: CASSLGAMNTEAFF. The CDR3 region has the DNA TGCGCCAGCAGCTTGGGGGCAATGAACACTGAAGCTTTCTTT.

The chain recombines TRBV6-6 with TRBJ2-7; TRBD1 matches 7 bases. Germline values: CDR1 MNHNY, CDR2 SVGAGI (reference sequence). The CDR3 sequence is 14 residues long. V shed 7 bases, J shed 3 bases, and the junction held 9 bases outside the gene matches. For the CDR3, the DNA is TGTGCCAGCACTTTACAGGGGACCTACTACGAGCAGTACTTC. Amino acids: CASTLQGTYYEQYF.

A remark on this clone: Other DNA sequences in the same sample also yield this CDR3. J is TRBJ2-3 and V is TRBV5-1; 7 bases line up with TRBD1. Losses at the gene ends were 0 bases for V and 3 bases for J; bases not matched to a gene: 1. In germline, CDR1 is SGHRS, CDR2 YFSETQ. The CDR3 loop spans 14 amino acids. CDR3 bases: TGCGCCAGCAGCTTGGGCAGGGGGACAGATACGCAGTATTTT. It is translated as CASSLGRGTDTQYF. Filled out from reference TRBV5-1 and TRBJ2-3, the complete variable domain reads KAGVTQTPRYLIKTRGQQVTLSCSPISGHRSVSWYQQTPGQGLQFLFEYFSETQRNKGNFPGRFSGRQFSNSRSEMNVSTLELGDSALYLCASSLGRGTDTQYFGPGTRLTVL.

Only one count was recorded for this clone. This chain links TRBV7-8 with TRBJ2-5, with 10 bases matching TRBD2. Germline-derived CDR1 and CDR2 are SGHVS and FQNEAQ. The CDR3 runs to 16 residues. Unmatched junction bases numbered 6, after V lost 0 bases and J lost 5 bases. CDR3 protein: CASSLASGGYRETQYF. The CDR3 coding sequence is TGTGCCAGCAGCTTAGCTAGCGGGGGGTACAGGGAGACCCAGTACTTC.

The V and J genes are TRBV5-1 and TRBJ2-2; maybe TRBD1 (5 bases). V was shortened by 3 bases and J by 3 bases, with 9 bases between the two germline ends. There are 14 residues in the CDR3. Germline V gene lookup returns CDR1 SGHRS and CDR2 YFSETQ. CDR3 DNA: TGCGCCAGCAGCTCAGGGCTTTACACCGGGGAGCTGTTTTTT. It encodes CASSSGLYTGELFF.

This sequence joins TRBV29-1 and TRBJ2-7, with 10 bases aligning to TRBD1. V shed 5 bases and J 6 bases; nucleotides not matched to a gene: 7. This CDR3 has 13 residues. The germline CDR1 and CDR2 sequences are SQVTM and ANQGSEA. The CDR3 DNA reads as TGCAGCGTTCCTGGGACAGGGGCCGCCGAGCAGTACTTC. Protein sequence: CSVPGTGAAEQYF.

The V call is TRBV28, the J call TRBJ2-7; TRBD2 matches 7 bases. The CDR3 loop spans 15 amino acids. Germline lookup yields CDR1 MDHEN and CDR2 SYDVKM. V was pared by 7 bases and J by 3 bases, with 12 bases of the junction left unmatched. The CDR3: CASIGAGLGVYEQYF. DNA of the CDR3: TGTGCCAGCATCGGAGCGGGGTTAGGAGTCTACGAGCAGTACTTC.

The chain recombines TRBV30 with TRBJ1-2, with D tentatively TRBD1 (6 bases). The CDR3 spans 16 residues. Trimming took off 4 bases at V and 5 bases at J, with 23 bases between the two ends. CDR1 and CDR2 (germline): GTSNPN, SVGIG (reference sequence). CDR3 residues: CAWKPLGGGKSYGYTF. Written as DNA, the CDR3 is TGTGCCTGGAAGCCCCTTGGGGGCGGAAAAAGTTATGGCTACACCTTC.

The chain is built from TRBV6-6 and TRBJ1-5; 8 bases are shared with TRBD1. Germline V gene lookup returns CDR1 MNHNY and CDR2 SVGAGI (reference sequence). This CDR3 has 16 residues. Germline trimming cut 3 bases from V and 6 bases from J; bases unmatched to any gene: 10. The CDR3 reads CASSYGGQGGAQPQHF. CDR3 nucleotides: TGTGCCAGCAGTTATGGCGGACAGGGAGGGGCTCAGCCCCAGCATTTT.

V gene TRBV7-2 combines with J gene TRBJ1-2; no clear D. CDR3 length: 13 residues. Per germline, CDR1 SGHTA and CDR2 FQGNSA. Trimming took 1 base from V and 8 from J, leaving 11 bases between them. CDR3 DNA sequence: TGTGCCAGCAGCTTAGTACGGGGAGACGGCTACACCTTC. Amino acid sequence: CASSLVRGDGYTF.

The rearrangement uses TRBV6-5 and TRBJ1-5; D call uncertain. Between the trimmed V and J ends, which lost 6 bases and 7 bases, there was a span of 10 bases. This CDR3 spans 12 amino acids. Germline CDR1 MNHEY, CDR2 SVGAGI. CDR3: CASSLRVQPQHF. Written as DNA, the CDR3 is TGTGCCAGCAGCCTAAGGGTACAGCCCCAGCATTTT.

This clone was detected only a few times. The chain joins TRBV5-4 to TRBJ2-3; D call uncertain. This CDR3 is 12 amino acids long. V lost 4 bases to trimming and J lost 3 bases, with 6 bases between them. In germline, CDR1 is SGHNT, CDR2 YYREEE (reference sequence). The CDR3 is CASSRATDTQYF. The CDR3 DNA is TGTGCCAGCAGCCGAGCAACAGATACGCAGTATTTT.

The chain uses TRBV19 and TRBJ2-7, with 9 nucleotides matching TRBD1. V trimming: 9 bases; J trimming: 3 bases; junction bases outside the gene matches: 3. CDR1 and CDR2 (germline): LNHDA, SQIVND (reference sequence). This CDR3 comprises 12 residues. The CDR3: CASRQGDYEQYF. CDR3 nucleotide sequence: TGTGCCAGCCGACAGGGGGACTACGAGCAGTACTTC.

The V gene is TRBV5-1, the J gene TRBJ2-2; D gene ambiguous. The CDR3 sequence is 12 residues long. V lost 4 bases and J lost 3, with 4 bases in between. CDR1 is SGHRS, CDR2 YFSETQ, per germline. The CDR3 protein is CASSEDTGELFF. The CDR3 DNA reads as TGCGCCAGCAGCGAGGACACCGGGGAGCTGTTTTTT.

J is TRBJ2-1 and V is TRBV6-4; TRBD2 aligns across 9 bases. Losses at the gene ends were 4 bases for V and 5 bases for J; bases not matched to a gene: 3. The CDR3 length is 14 residues. The germline V gene has CDR1 MRHNA and CDR2 SNTAGT. This chain's CDR3 is CASSVAGGNNEQFF. The DNA for the CDR3 is TGTGCCAGCAGTGTGGCGGGGGGGAACAATGAGCAGTTCTTC.

The gene calls are TRBV5-8 and TRBJ1-2; D call uncertain. Looked up from germline, CDR1 is SGHTS and CDR2 is YDEGEE. CDR3 length equals 14 residues. V lost 4 bases and J 0 bases, leaving 10 bases between the germline ends. This CDR3 is CASSPLGANYGYTF. Here the CDR3 DNA reads TGTGCCAGCAGCCCACTGGGAGCTAACTATGGCTACACCTTC.